The 13 T cell receptor beta chains presented below share a single source sample, sequenced in a study of blood T cell dynamics during melanoma immunotherapy. Regarding time point: pre-treatment baseline. The protocol was immunoSEQ multiplex PCR, while the TCRdb copy is restricted to in-frame clones and leaves out a portion. Counted here are about 13,000 clones, roughly 94% occurring once; the ten biggest clones make up around 0.18%. This material consisted of effector memory CD8+ T cells from blood, taken from a patient treated with checkpoint blockade. The receptor source for this set is a human donor with melanoma.

The chain couples TRBV29-1 to TRBJ2-1, with D possibly TRBD2 on 6 matching bases. The CDR3 consists of 12 residues. Germline-derived CDR1 and CDR2 are SQVTM and ANQGSEA. Trimming cost V 3 bases and J 7 bases, with 10 bases left between them. The CDR3 coding sequence is TGCAGCGTTGAGACGGGAGTTAATGAGCAGTTCTTC. It encodes CSVETGVNEQFF.

The V and J genes are TRBV4-3 and TRBJ2-7, with 9 bases that match TRBD1. Germline CDR1 LGHNA, CDR2 YSLEER. The length of the CDR3 is 16 residues. With 4 bases clipped from V and 3 bases from J, the junction kept 10 bases outside the gene matches. The CDR3: CASSPGTGLMGYEQYF. Here the CDR3 DNA reads TGCGCCAGCAGCCCGGGGACAGGGCTAATGGGCTACGAGCAGTACTTC.

The rearrangement joins TRBV9 to TRBJ2-7; possibly TRBD1 for D (5 bases). Per the germline V gene, CDR1 is SGDLS and CDR2 is YYNGEE. With 3 bases removed from V and 2 bases from J, the gap between germline ends came to 12 bases. The CDR3 is 14 residues long. CDR3 in amino acids: CASSAKGVPYEQYF. CDR3 in DNA: TGTGCCAGCAGCGCTAAAGGGGTTCCCTACGAGCAGTACTTC. The full variable domain, with the rest looked up from reference TRBV9 and TRBJ2-7, is DSGVTQTPKHLITATGQRVTLRCSPRSGDLSVYWYQQSLDQGLQFLIQYYNGEERAKGNILERFSAQQFPDLHSELNLSSLELGDSALYFCASSAKGVPYEQYFGPGTRLTVT.

The V and J genes are TRBV11-2 and TRBJ2-5; D may be TRBD1 (6 bases). Germline values: CDR1 SGHAT, CDR2 FQNNGV. CDR3 length: 14 residues. V gave up 5 bases and J gave up 5 bases, with 15 bases separating them. This chain's CDR3 is CASSTGWGLETQYF. CDR3 DNA sequence: TGTGCCAGCAGCACCGGGTGGGGGCTGGAGACCCAGTACTTC.

This clone appeared a single time. The rearrangement links TRBV7-2 to TRBJ2-1; D possibly corresponds to TRBD2 (5 bases). Germline CDR1 SGHTA, CDR2 FQGNSA. V lost 2 bases, J lost 9 bases, and 14 bases lay in between. The CDR3 is 14 amino acids. The CDR3 loop reads CASSLHIARVEQFF. CDR3 DNA: TGTGCCAGCAGCTTACATATAGCGCGGGTTGAGCAGTTCTTC.

The chain joins TRBV5-1 to TRBJ1-6; 7 bases fit TRBD1. The CDR3 is 15 residues long. Trimming removed 4 bases from V and 9 bases from J; junction bases left unmatched: 10. Germline lookup yields CDR1 SGHRS and CDR2 YFSETQ. CDR3 bases: TGCGCCAGCAGCCTCCTCGACAGGGAGGGTTCACCCCTCCACTTT. Translating gives CASSLLDREGSPLHF.

The CDR3 here is CATSTGTGEFEQYF. CDR3 in DNA: TGTGCCACCAGTACCGGGACAGGGGAGTTCGAGCAGTACTTC. The chain couples TRBV15 to TRBJ2-7; TRBD1 aligns across 10 bases. V lost 6 bases, J lost 6 bases, and 8 bases stayed unmatched. The length of the CDR3 is 14 residues. The germline CDR1 and CDR2 sequences are LNHNV and YYDKDF (reference sequence).

The rearrangement uses TRBV28 and TRBJ1-1, with 9 bases aligning to TRBD1. Germline-derived CDR1 and CDR2 are MDHEN and SYDVKM. The J segment lost 1 base and the V segment lost 8 bases, leaving 2 bases of the junction unmatched. This CDR3 has 13 amino acids. The CDR3 region is CASRDRENTEAFF. The CDR3 DNA is TGTGCCAGCCGGGACAGGGAGAACACTGAAGCTTTCTTT.

This rearrangement joins TRBV7-9 to TRBJ1-4; no reliable D call. The length of the CDR3 is 13 residues. Germline V gives CDR1 SEHNR, CDR2 FQNEAQ (reference sequence). Trimming cost V 2 bases and J 0 bases, with 1 base left between them. Here the CDR3 reads CASSLPTNEKLFF. The CDR3 nucleotides are TGTGCCAGCAGCTTACCAACTAATGAAAAACTGTTTTTT.

This chain links TRBV19 with TRBJ2-1; 7 bases line up with TRBD1. This CDR3 is built from 14 residues. V shed 5 bases and J 2 bases; nucleotides not matched to a gene: 3. Germline CDR1 reads LNHDA; CDR2 reads SQIVND (reference sequence). As DNA, the CDR3 is TGTGCCAGTAGTCATGGGACAGCCTACAATGAGCAGTTCTTC. Amino acids: CASSHGTAYNEQFF.

The rearrangement uses TRBV7-8 and TRBJ1-1, with D unclear. V was pared by 5 bases and J by 1 base, with 14 bases between. The V gene's germline CDR1 is SGHVS and CDR2 FQNEAQ. The length of the CDR3 is 15 residues. The CDR3 sequence is CASSPPGGENTEAFF. The CDR3 region has the DNA TGTGCCAGCAGCCCCCCCGGAGGAGAGAACACTGAAGCTTTCTTT. Based on the CDR3 plus reference TRBV7-8 and TRBJ1-1, the full variable domain is GAGVSQSPRYKVAKRGQDVALRCDPISGHVSLFWYQQALGQGPEFLTYFQNEAQLDKSGLPSDRFFAERPEGSVSTLKIQRTQQEDSAVYLCASSPPGGENTEAFFGQGTRLTVV.

The chain couples TRBV27 to TRBJ1-1, with 9 bases that match TRBD1. CDR1 is MNHEY, CDR2 SMNVEV, per germline (reference sequence). The CDR3 runs 13 residues. V shed 3 bases, J shed 4 bases, and the junction held 0 bases outside the gene matches. CDR3 amino acids: CASSLTGGTEAFF. For the CDR3, the DNA is TGTGCCAGCAGTTTGACAGGGGGCACTGAAGCTTTCTTT.

The chain has TRBV6-1 and TRBJ2-7; D is possibly TRBD1 (5 bases). The V and J ends lost 6 bases and 2 bases respectively, with 17 bases between them. This CDR3 contains 15 residues. Germline lookup yields CDR1 MNHNS and CDR2 SASEGT. The CDR3 DNA sequence: TGTGCCAGCAGCCCTGACAGCCTTCTGACCTACGAGCAGTACTTC. Its protein product is CASSPDSLLTYEQYF.